This record looks at one T cell receptor (beta chain) sequence and its context. The CDR3 length is 13 residues. In germline, CDR1 is SGHNT, CDR2 YYREEE (reference sequence). V gave up 2 bases and J gave up 5 bases; unmatched junction bases: 1. This sample is drawn from a study of blood T cell repertoires in COVID-19. Produced via immunoSEQ multiplex PCR; TCRdb's table is partial and in-frame only. This table holds about 300,000 clones, 90% found once. The clonotype originates from a woman in her twenties or thirties who had recovered from COVID-19. The sequenced sample was PBMCs or T cells enriched from blood (not recorded which). The chain is built from TRBV5-4 and TRBJ1-2, with TRBD1 identical over 9 bases. CDR3 amino acids: CASSFDRGYGYTF. The CDR3 DNA is TGTGCCAGCAGCTTTGACAGGGGGTATGGCTACACCTTC.